Following are 18 T cell receptor beta chains from one sample sequenced in a study of T cell changes during pregnancy in multiple sclerosis. This table comes from immunoSEQ multiplex PCR, and its TCRdb copy is limited to in-frame clones, with some not included. The table records about 59,000 clones, roughly 88% of them present only once. This specimen consisted of peripheral blood, obtained in the second trimester of pregnancy. All receptors come from a female donor with multiple sclerosis, enrolled in a pregnancy study.

This rearrangement joins TRBV27 to TRBJ2-5, with 13 nucleotides matching TRBD2. The J segment lost 1 base and the V segment lost 4 bases, leaving 9 bases of the junction unmatched. Germline V gene data show CDR1 as MNHEY and CDR2 as SMNVEV (reference sequence). The CDR3 covers 18 residues. CDR3 in amino acids: CASSSRLRLAGGQETQYF. CDR3 DNA: TGTGCCAGCAGTTCACGCCTGCGACTAGCGGGGGGCCAAGAGACCCAGTACTTC.

The gene calls are TRBV10-3 and TRBJ1-4; tentative D call: TRBD1 (5 bases). Per the germline V gene, CDR1 is ENHRY and CDR2 is SYGVKD. CDR3 size: 15 residues. The V and J ends lost 8 bases and 2 bases respectively, with 15 bases between them. CDR3 region: CAIGPGRGTNEKLFF. CDR3 DNA: TGTGCCATCGGCCCGGGTAGGGGTACTAATGAAAAACTGTTTTTT.

The genes are TRBV9 and TRBJ2-3; TRBD2 might be the D (5 bases). The CDR3 loop spans 15 amino acids. The germline V and J ends were trimmed by 0 bases and 4 bases, with 12 bases remaining between them. Germline V lookup: CDR1 SGDLS, CDR2 YYNGEE. The CDR3 DNA reads as TGTGCCAGCAGCGTAGGATCCGGGGAATCAGATACGCAGTATTTT. Amino acids: CASSVGSGESDTQYF.

The gene calls are TRBV7-6 and TRBJ2-2; 10 positions agree with TRBD1. This CDR3 is built from 16 residues. In germline, CDR1 is SGHVS, CDR2 FNYEAQ. The trim removed 6 bases at V and 5 bases at J, leaving 9 bases unmatched. The DNA of the CDR3 is TGTGCCAGCAGTCGACAGGGGGCGATGGTGACCGGGGAGCTGTTTTTT. It yields the protein CASSRQGAMVTGELFF.

CDR3 sequence (DNA): TGCGCCAGCAGCTTGTCGTGGAGCACTGAAGCTTTCTTT. Its translation is CASSLSWSTEAFF. The chain recombines TRBV5-1 with TRBJ1-1, with no clear D. The V and J ends lost 1 base and 4 bases respectively, with 8 bases between them. Germline V gene lookup returns CDR1 SGHRS and CDR2 YFSETQ. The CDR3 loop spans 13 amino acids.

The V gene is TRBV5-6, the J gene TRBJ2-7; the D gene is possibly TRBD1 (6 bases). Trimming pared 2 bases from V and 7 bases from J, leaving 13 bases between. The CDR3 is made up of 13 amino acids. CDR1 is SGHDT, CDR2 YYEEEE, per germline. Written as DNA, the CDR3 is TGTGCCAGCAGCTTTCTACAGGGATTAGAGCAGTACTTC. It specifies CASSFLQGLEQYF.

The chain uses TRBV30 and TRBJ2-3, with 15 bases that match TRBD2. Germline V lookup: CDR1 GTSNPN, CDR2 SVGIG (reference sequence). CDR3 length: 13 residues. The V gene end was trimmed by 5 bases and the J gene end by 7 bases; junction bases not matched to a gene: 1. DNA of the CDR3: TGTGCCTGGGGGACTAGCGGGGGGAATACGCAGTATTTT. Translating gives CAWGTSGGNTQYF.

This chain links TRBV5-1 with TRBJ1-2; tentatively, D is TRBD1 (6 bases). V gave up 3 bases and J gave up 7 bases, with 16 bases separating them. Germline CDR1 reads SGHRS; CDR2 reads YFSETQ. The CDR3 is 14 amino acids. The CDR3 here is CASSWAGGQRGYTF. CDR3 DNA sequence: TGCGCCAGCAGCTGGGCCGGGGGGCAGCGTGGCTACACCTTC.

Only a few counts were recorded for this clone. The gene calls are TRBV30 and TRBJ1-1, with D possibly TRBD1 on 5 matching bases. CDR3 length: 14 amino acids. From germline, CDR1 is GTSNPN and CDR2 SVGIG (reference sequence). Trimming stripped 0 bases from V and 7 bases from J, with 15 bases between. CDR3 region: CAWSVRTWGSEAFF. The CDR3, as DNA: TGTGCCTGGAGTGTACGGACCTGGGGCAGTGAAGCTTTCTTT.

The chain couples TRBV5-4 to TRBJ1-1; D unclear. With 5 bases removed from V and 3 bases from J, the gap between germline ends came to 17 bases. The CDR3 length is 15 residues. Germline V lookup: CDR1 SGHNT, CDR2 YYREEE (reference sequence). The CDR3 DNA follows: TGTGCCAGCAGACTACTCCGGGGAGGCGACACTGAAGCTTTCTTT. It yields the protein CASRLLRGGDTEAFF.

The chain combines TRBV2 with TRBJ1-1, with D unresolved. The germline CDR1 and CDR2 sequences are SNHLY and FYNNEI. This CDR3 has 14 residues. V lost 5 bases and J lost 1, with 11 bases in between. For the CDR3, the DNA is TGTGCCAGCAGTTACCTGGGAGGGAACACTGAAGCTTTCTTT. It specifies CASSYLGGNTEAFF. The full variable domain, rest sourced from reference TRBV2 and TRBJ1-1, is EPEVTQTPSHQVTQMGQEVILRCVPISNHLYFYWYRQILGQKVEFLVSFYNNEISEKSEIFDDQFSVERPDGSNFTLKIRSTKLEDSAMYFCASSYLGGNTEAFFGQGTRLTVV.

J is TRBJ2-7 and V is TRBV7-2; 9 bases match TRBD1. From germline, CDR1 is SGHTA and CDR2 FQGNSA. The CDR3 extends over 15 amino acids. V was pared by 0 bases and J by 9 bases, with 9 bases of the junction left unmatched. The CDR3: CASSLAPGQGFVQYF. CDR3 nucleotide sequence: TGTGCCAGCAGCTTAGCCCCGGGACAGGGATTCGTGCAGTACTTC. The full variable domain, with the rest looked up from reference TRBV7-2 and TRBJ2-7, is GAGVSQSPSNKVTEKGKDVELRCDPISGHTALYWYRQSLGQGLEFLIYFQGNSAPDKSGLPSDRFSAERTGGSVSTLTIQRTQQEDSAVYLCASSLAPGQGFVQYFGPGTRLTVT.

This sequence joins TRBV10-1 and TRBJ2-7; unclear D gene. Germline values: CDR1 WNHNN, CDR2 SYGVQD (reference sequence). This CDR3 is 13 amino acids long. Deletions cut 0 bases from V and 5 bases from J, with 8 bases between. DNA of the CDR3: TGCGCCAGCAGTGAGTCTCACAATAACGAGCAGTACTTC. The encoded protein is CASSESHNNEQYF.

The V and J genes are TRBV5-1 and TRBJ2-2; 8 bases line up with TRBD1. The CDR3 covers 14 residues. The germline V gene has CDR1 SGHRS and CDR2 YFSETQ. V was clipped by 9 bases and J by 5 bases; unmatched bases: 9. The CDR3 DNA reads TGCGCCACCAATGGGGGACAGGCAACCGGGGAGCTGTTTTTT. This codes for CATNGGQATGELFF.

V gene TRBV5-8 combines with J gene TRBJ2-7; tentative D call: TRBD2 (6 bases). CDR3 length equals 13 residues. V lost 10 bases, J lost 7 bases, and 21 bases lay in between. Germline values: CDR1 SGHTS, CDR2 YDEGEE. DNA of the CDR3: TGTGCCTCTTCGGGCTGGAGGGGATTGGAGCAGTACTTC. Protein product: CASSGWRGLEQYF.

The rearrangement uses TRBV29-1 and TRBJ1-1, with a tentative D call TRBD1 (5 bases). Germline CDR1 SQVTM, CDR2 ANQGSEA. Trimming removed 4 bases at V and 2 bases at J, with 17 bases between. The length of the CDR3 is 15 residues. The CDR3 DNA sequence: TGCAGCGTTGTCCAAATTCCAGGGTATAACACTGAAGCTTTCTTT. It codes for CSVVQIPGYNTEAFF.

The chain recombines TRBV4-3 with TRBJ1-1; 12 bases are a match to TRBD1. The length of the CDR3 is 15 residues. Per the germline V gene, CDR1 is LGHNA and CDR2 is YSLEER. With V trimmed by 3 bases and J by 11 bases, 10 bases remained unmatched. The CDR3 loop is CASSHNPGQGARAFF. CDR3 coding DNA: TGCGCCAGCAGCCATAATCCGGGACAGGGGGCCCGGGCTTTCTTT.

The chain employs TRBV29-1 and TRBJ2-5; D perhaps matches TRBD2 (6 bases). CDR3 length: 13 amino acids. V was pared by 3 bases and J by 5 bases, with 13 bases between. Germline lookup yields CDR1 SQVTM and CDR2 ANQGSEA. CDR3 nucleotides: TGCAGCGTTGACGAGGACGGAGGGGAGACCCAGTACTTC. Its translation: CSVDEDGGETQYF.